This T cell receptor beta chain was captured by sequencing in a study of identifying expanded T cells in peripheral blood. Study-wide results and limits: Over two and four weeks, about 17 and 20 clones changed, versus around 1.3 between replicates.

This clone was counted only a few times. Its specificity is unknown. During the collection period, no donor immune events like infections were recorded. The assay was immunoSEQ multiplex PCR, and TCRdb's table has in-frame clones only and misses some. The sample shows approximately 100,000 clones, around nine tenths of them seen only once. V lost 5 bases and J 9 bases, leaving 11 bases between the germline ends. This CDR3 is built from 12 residues. From germline, CDR1 is PRHDT and CDR2 FYEKMQ (reference sequence). The receptor was isolated from a person between 18 and 75 years old in good health. The rearrangement uses TRBV13 and TRBJ2-1; D is unclear. Sequenced input: blood. The CDR3 region has the DNA TGTGCCAGCAGCCCAACCTCTAGTGAGCAGTTCTTC. Amino acid sequence: CASSPTSSEQFF.